This T cell receptor (beta chain) was retrieved from a study of PD-L1 blockade in urothelial cancer. Described time point: peripheral blood 6 weeks after treatment start. The CDR3 runs to 15 residues. V gave up 2 bases and J gave up 4 bases; unmatched junction bases: 6. Germline loops: CDR1 SGHNT, CDR2 YENEEA. Method: immunoSEQ multiplex PCR; TCRdb's copy keeps in-frame clones and lacks some. The sample holds about 130,000 clones, roughly 88% seen once. This specimen consisted of PBMCs, obtained around atezolizumab (anti-PD-L1) treatment. The J gene is TRBJ1-2, the V gene TRBV11-3, with TRBD1 identical over 8 bases. The clonotype originates from a middle-aged man with urothelial cancer. In nucleotides, the CDR3 is TGTGCCAGCAGCTTATTCGGACAGGGCGGCTATGGCTACACCTTC. It yields the protein CASSLFGQGGYGYTF.